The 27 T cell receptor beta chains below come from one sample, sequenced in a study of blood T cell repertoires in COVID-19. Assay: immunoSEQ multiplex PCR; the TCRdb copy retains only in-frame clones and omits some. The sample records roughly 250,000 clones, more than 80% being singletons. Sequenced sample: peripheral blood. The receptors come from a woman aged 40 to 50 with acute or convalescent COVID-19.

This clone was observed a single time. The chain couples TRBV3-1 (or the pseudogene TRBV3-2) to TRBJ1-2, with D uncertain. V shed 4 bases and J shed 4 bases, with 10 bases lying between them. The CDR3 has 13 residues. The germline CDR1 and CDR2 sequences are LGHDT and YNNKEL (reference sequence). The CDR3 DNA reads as TGTGCCAGCAGCCCCTATAACAGCTATGGCTACACCTTC. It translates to CASSPYNSYGYTF.

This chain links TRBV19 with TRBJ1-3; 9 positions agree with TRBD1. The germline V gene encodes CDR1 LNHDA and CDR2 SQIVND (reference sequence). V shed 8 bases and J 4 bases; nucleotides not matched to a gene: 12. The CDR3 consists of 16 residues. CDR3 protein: CASSSPGTGNGNTIYF. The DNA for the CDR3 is TGTGCCAGTTCGTCTCCCGGGACAGGGAACGGAAACACCATATATTTT.

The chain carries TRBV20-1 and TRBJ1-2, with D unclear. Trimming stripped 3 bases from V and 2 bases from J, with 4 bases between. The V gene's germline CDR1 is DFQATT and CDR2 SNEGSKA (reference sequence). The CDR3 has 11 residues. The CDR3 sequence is CSASSNYGYTF. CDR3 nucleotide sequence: TGCAGTGCTAGTTCGAACTATGGCTACACCTTC.

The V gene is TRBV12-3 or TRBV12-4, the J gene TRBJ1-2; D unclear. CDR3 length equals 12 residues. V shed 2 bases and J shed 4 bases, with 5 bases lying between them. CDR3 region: CASSLNLYGYTF. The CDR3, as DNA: TGTGCCAGCAGTTTAAATCTCTATGGCTACACCTTC.

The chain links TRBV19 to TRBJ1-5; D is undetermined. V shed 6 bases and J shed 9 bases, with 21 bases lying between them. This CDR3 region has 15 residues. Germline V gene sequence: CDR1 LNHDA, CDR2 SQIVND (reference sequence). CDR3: CASSRPRVSLSPQHF. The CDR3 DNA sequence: TGTGCCAGTAGCCGTCCGAGGGTAAGTCTCTCGCCCCAGCATTTT. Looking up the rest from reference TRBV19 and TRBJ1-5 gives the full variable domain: DGGITQSPKYLFRKEGQNVTLSCEQNLNHDAMYWYRQDPGQGLRLIYYSQIVNDFQKGDIAEGYSVSREKKESFPLTVTSAQKNPTAFYLCASSRPRVSLSPQHFGDGTRLSIL.

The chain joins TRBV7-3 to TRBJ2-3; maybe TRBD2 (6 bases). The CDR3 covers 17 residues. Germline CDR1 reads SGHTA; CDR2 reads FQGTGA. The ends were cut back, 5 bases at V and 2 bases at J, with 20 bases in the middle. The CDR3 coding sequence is TGTGCCAGCAGCATCCGGAAGGGAGGAGCCCCCACAGATACGCAGTATTTT. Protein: CASSIRKGGAPTDTQYF.

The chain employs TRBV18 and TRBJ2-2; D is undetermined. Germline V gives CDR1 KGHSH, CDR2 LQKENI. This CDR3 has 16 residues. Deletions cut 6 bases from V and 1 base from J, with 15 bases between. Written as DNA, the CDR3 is TGTGCCAGCTCCCTCTTTGAGGCCAAGAACACCGGGGAGCTGTTTTTT. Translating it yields CASSLFEAKNTGELFF.

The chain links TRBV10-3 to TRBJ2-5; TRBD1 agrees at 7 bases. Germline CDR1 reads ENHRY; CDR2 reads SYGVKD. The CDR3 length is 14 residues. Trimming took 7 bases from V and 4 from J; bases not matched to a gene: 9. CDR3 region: CAITSDRERETQYF. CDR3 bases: TGTGCCATCACCTCAGACAGGGAGAGAGAGACCCAGTACTTC.

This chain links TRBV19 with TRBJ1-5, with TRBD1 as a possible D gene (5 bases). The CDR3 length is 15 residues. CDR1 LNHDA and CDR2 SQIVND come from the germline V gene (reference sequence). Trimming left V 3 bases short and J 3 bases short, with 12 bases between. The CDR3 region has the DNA TGTGCCAGTAGTATCCCTGGACACCTCAATCAGCCCCAGCATTTT. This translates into CASSIPGHLNQPQHF.

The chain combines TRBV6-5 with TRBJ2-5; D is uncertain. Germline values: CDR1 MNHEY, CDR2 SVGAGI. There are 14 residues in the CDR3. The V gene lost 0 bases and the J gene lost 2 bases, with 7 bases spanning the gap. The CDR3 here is CASSYSALQETQYF. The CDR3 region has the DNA TGTGCCAGCAGTTACTCAGCGTTACAAGAGACCCAGTACTTC.

CDR3 DNA sequence: TGTGCCCTCGGGGGGGCGAGTGAGTGCAATCAGCCCCAGCATTTT. It codes for CALGGASECNQPQHF. This chain uses TRBV24-1 with TRBJ1-5; weak D call: TRBD1 (6 bases). The CDR3 extends over 15 amino acids. The V end lost 12 bases, the J end lost 2 bases, and 19 bases lay between the germline ends. CDR1 is KGHDR and CDR2 is SFDVKD in the germline V gene.

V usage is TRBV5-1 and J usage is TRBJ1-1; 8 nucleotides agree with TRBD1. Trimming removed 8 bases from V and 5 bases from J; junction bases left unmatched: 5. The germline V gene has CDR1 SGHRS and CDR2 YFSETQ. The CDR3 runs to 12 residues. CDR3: CASGTGGTEAFF. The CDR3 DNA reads TGCGCCAGTGGGACAGGTGGAACTGAAGCTTTCTTT.

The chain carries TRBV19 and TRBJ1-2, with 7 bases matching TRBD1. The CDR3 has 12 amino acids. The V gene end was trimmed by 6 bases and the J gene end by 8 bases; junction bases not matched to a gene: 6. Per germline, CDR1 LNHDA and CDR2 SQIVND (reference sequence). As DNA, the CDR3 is TGTGCCAGTAGCACGGTGACAGGGGGCTACACCTTC. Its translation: CASSTVTGGYTF.

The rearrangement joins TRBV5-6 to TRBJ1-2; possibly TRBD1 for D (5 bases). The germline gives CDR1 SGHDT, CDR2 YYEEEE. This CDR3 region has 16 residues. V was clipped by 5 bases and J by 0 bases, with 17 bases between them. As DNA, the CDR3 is TGTGCCAGCAGACACATCGACAGAGGTACTAACTATGGCTACACCTTC. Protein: CASRHIDRGTNYGYTF. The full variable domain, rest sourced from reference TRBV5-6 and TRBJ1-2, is DAGVTQSPTHLIKTRGQQVTLRCSPKSGHDTVSWYQQALGQGPQFIFQYYEEEERQRGNFPDRFSGHQFPNYSSELNVNALLLGDSALYLCASRHIDRGTNYGYTFGSGTRLTVV.

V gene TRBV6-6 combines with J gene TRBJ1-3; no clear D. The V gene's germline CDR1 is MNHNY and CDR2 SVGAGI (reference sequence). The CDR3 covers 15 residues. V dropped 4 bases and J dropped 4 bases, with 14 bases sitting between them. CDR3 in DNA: TGTGCCAGCAGTTTCGACTCGACCTCGGGAAACACCATATATTTT. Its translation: CASSFDSTSGNTIYF.

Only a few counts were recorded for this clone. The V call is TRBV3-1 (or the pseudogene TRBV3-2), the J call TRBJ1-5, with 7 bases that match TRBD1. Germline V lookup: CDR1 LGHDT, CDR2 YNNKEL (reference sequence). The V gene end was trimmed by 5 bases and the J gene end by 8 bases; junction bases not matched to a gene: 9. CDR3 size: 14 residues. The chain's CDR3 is CASSDRTGTEPQHF. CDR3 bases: TGTGCCAGCAGCGACCGGACGGGGACAGAGCCCCAGCATTTT.

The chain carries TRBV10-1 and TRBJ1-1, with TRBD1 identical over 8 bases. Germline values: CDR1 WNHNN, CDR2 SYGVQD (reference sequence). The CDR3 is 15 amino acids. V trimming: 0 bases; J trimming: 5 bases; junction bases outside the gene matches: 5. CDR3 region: CASSESGQGGTEAFF. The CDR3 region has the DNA TGCGCCAGCAGTGAGTCTGGACAGGGAGGGACTGAAGCTTTCTTT.

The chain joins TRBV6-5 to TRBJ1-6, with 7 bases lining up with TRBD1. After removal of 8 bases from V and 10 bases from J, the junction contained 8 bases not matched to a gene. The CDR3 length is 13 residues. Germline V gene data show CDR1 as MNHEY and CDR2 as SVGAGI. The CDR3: CASRQGVSSPLHF. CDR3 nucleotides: TGTGCCAGCCGCCAGGGGGTTTCCTCACCCCTCCACTTT.

CDR3 nucleotide sequence: TGTGCCAGCAGCGACCGGGACAGGAGTAACTATGGCTACACCTTC. This sequence encodes CASSDRDRSNYGYTF. This chain connects TRBV5-6 to TRBJ1-2; 8 nucleotides match TRBD1. Germline values: CDR1 SGHDT, CDR2 YYEEEE. The CDR3 runs 15 residues. Trimming removed 4 bases from V and 1 base from J; junction bases left unmatched: 6.

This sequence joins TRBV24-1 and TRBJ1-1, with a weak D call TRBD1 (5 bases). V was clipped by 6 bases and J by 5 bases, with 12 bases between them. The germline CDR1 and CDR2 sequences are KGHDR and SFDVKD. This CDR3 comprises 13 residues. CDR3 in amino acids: CATSLRGGTEAFF. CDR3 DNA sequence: TGTGCCACCAGTTTAAGGGGTGGTACTGAAGCTTTCTTT.

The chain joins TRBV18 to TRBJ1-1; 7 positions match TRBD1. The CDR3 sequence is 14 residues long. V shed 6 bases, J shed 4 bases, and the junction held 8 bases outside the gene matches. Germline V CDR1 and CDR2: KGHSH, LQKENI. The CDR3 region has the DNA TGTGCCAGCTCTCAAGGGGGCGCGATCACTGAAGCTTTCTTT. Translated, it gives CASSQGGAITEAFF.

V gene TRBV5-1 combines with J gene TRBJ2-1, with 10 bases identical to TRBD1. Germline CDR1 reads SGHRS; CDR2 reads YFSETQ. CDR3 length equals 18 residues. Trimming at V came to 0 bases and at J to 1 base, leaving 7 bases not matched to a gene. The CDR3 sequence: CASSLVVRQGASYNEQFF. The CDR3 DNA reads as TGCGCCAGCAGCTTGGTCGTGAGACAGGGGGCATCCTACAATGAGCAGTTCTTC.

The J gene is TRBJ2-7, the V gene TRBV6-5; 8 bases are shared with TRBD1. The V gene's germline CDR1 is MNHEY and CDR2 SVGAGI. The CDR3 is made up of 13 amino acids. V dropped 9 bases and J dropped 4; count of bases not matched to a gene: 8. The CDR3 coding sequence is TGTGCCAGTCAGAGGACAGGGAAGTACGAGCAGTACGTC. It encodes CASQRTGKYEQYV.

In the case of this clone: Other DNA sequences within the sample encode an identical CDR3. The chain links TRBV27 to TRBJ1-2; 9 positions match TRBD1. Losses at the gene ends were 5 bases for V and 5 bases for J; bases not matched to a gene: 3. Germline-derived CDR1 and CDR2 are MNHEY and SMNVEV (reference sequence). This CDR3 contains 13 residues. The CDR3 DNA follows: TGTGCCAGCAGTCGCGGACAGGGGTATGGCTACACCTTC. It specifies CASSRGQGYGYTF.

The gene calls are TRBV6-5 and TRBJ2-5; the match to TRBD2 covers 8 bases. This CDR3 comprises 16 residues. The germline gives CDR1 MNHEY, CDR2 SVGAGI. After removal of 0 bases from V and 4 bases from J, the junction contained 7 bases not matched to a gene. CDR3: CASSYSRGGPRETQYF. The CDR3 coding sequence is TGTGCCAGCAGTTACTCGCGCGGGGGGCCTCGAGAGACCCAGTACTTC.

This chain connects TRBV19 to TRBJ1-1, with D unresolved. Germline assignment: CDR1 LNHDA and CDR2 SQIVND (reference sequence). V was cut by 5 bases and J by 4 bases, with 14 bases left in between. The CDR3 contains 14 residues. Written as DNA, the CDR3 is TGTGCCAGTAGTGGTTGGGAGGGCGGCACTGAAGCTTTCTTT. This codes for CASSGWEGGTEAFF.

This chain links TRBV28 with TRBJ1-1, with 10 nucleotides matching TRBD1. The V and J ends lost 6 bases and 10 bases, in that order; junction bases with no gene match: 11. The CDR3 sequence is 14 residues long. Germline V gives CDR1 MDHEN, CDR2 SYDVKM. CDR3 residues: CASRPPDRGLVAFF. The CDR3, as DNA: TGTGCCAGCAGACCACCCGACAGGGGGCTAGTAGCTTTCTTT.